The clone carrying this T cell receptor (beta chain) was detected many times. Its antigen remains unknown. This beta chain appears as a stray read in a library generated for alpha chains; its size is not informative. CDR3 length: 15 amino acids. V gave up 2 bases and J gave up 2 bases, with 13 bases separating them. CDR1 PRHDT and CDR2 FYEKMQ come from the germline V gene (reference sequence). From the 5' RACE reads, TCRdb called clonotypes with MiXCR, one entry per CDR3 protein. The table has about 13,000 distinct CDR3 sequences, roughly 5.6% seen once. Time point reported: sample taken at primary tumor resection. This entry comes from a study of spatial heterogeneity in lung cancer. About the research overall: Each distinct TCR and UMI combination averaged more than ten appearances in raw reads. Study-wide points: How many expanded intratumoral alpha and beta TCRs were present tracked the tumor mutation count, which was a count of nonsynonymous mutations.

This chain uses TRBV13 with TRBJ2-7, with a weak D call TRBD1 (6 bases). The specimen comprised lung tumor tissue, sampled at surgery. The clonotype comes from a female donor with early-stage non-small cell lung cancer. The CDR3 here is CASSLTQGSPYEQYF. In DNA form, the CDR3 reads TGTGCCAGCAGCTTAACACAGGGCTCCCCCTACGAGCAGTACTTC.